This T cell receptor (beta chain) was retrieved from a study of radiation and T cells in renal cell carcinoma. Overall study results and limits: Top tumor clonotypes rose in blood 2 weeks post-radiation, then contracted. No pretreatment tumor biopsies were available for baseline clonotypes.

Sequencing used immunoSEQ multiplex PCR; TCRdb keeps in-frame clones, though not all of them. The table shows some 130,000 clones, with 75% to 90% occurring only once. Germline assignment: CDR1 LNHDA and CDR2 SQIVND (reference sequence). J was trimmed by 10 bases and V by 4 bases; bases with no gene match: 3. This CDR3 has 13 residues. This sample's time point: blood 2 weeks post-SBRT. The sample's treatment: 15 Gy SBRT to primary tumor, nephrectomy 4 weeks later. Blood was sampled at baseline, 2 weeks and 4 weeks after SBRT. The patient's renal cell carcinoma had clear cell pathology. About this clone: What it binds is not known.

The clonotype comes from an older woman with renal cell carcinoma. This sequence joins TRBV19 and TRBJ2-1, with 11 bases matching TRBD2. Sequenced material: blood, taken from a patient whose treatment included radiotherapy and nephrectomy. CDR3 loop: CASSTGTSGEQFF. As DNA, the CDR3 is TGTGCCAGTAGTACCGGGACTAGCGGCGAGCAGTTCTTC.